This T cell receptor beta chain was sequenced for a study of monozygotic twins with inflammatory bowel disease. TCRdb reprocessed the 5' RACE reads and keeps a single row for each CDR3 protein, giving no DNA. The listing contains about 160,000 distinct CDR3 sequences. The CDR3 loop spans 14 amino acids. Germline V gene sequence: CDR1 SQVTM, CDR2 ANQGSEA. Sequenced material: blood. The rearrangement joins TRBV29-1 to TRBJ2-1; TCRdb indicates TRBD2, and absent DNA this call remains unverified. This clonotype was obtained from a human donor with ulcerative colitis or Crohn's disease, or a healthy co-twin of an affected twin (not recorded which). CDR3 residues: CSVEVGPAGNEQFF.